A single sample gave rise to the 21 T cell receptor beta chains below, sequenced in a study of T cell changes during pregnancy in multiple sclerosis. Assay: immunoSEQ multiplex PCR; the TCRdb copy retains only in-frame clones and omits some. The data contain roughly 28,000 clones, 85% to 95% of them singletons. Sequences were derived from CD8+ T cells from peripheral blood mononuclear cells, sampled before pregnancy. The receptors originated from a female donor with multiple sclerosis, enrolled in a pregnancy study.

The CDR3 DNA follows: TGTGCCAGCAGTTACTTTGCGGGCGACTCCACAGATACGCAGTATTTT. Its translation: CASSYFAGDSTDTQYF. The chain couples TRBV6-5 to TRBJ2-3, with a weak D call TRBD2 (5 bases). The V gene's germline CDR1 is MNHEY and CDR2 SVGAGI. The CDR3 extends over 16 amino acids. V was shortened by 1 base and J by 2 bases, with 13 bases between the two germline ends.

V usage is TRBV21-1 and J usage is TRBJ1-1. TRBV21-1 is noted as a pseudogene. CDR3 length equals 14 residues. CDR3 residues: CASSQIGGDTEAFF. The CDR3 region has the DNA TGTGCCAGCAGCCAGATTGGGGGGGACACTGAAGCTTTCTTT.

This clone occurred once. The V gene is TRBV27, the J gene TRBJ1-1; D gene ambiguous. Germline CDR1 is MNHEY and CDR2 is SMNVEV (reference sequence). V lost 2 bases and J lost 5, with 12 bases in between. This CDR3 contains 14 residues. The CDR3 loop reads CASSLRGALTEAFF. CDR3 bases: TGTGCCAGCAGTTTACGGGGAGCGTTGACTGAAGCTTTCTTT.

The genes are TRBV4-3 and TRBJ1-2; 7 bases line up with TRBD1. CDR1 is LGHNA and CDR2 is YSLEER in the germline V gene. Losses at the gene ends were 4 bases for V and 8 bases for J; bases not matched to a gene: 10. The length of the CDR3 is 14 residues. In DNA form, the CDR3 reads TGCGCCAGCAGCCCCGACAGGGACGGTTTCGGCTACACCTTC. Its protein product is CASSPDRDGFGYTF.

The CDR3 DNA is TGTGCCAGCAGCCGGCCACTAGCGGGAGTGAACACCGGGGAGCTGTTTTTT. Amino acid sequence: CASSRPLAGVNTGELFF. The chain recombines TRBV7-2 with TRBJ2-2; the match to TRBD2 covers 11 bases. J lost 1 base, V lost 5 bases, and 6 bases had no gene match. Germline CDR1 is SGHTA and CDR2 is FQGNSA. The CDR3 sequence is 17 residues long.

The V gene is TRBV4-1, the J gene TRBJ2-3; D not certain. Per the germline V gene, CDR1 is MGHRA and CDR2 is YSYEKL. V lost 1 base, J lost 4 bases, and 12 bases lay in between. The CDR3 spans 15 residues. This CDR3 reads CASSQVPSTADTQYF. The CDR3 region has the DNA TGCGCCAGCAGCCAAGTCCCTTCAACGGCAGATACGCAGTATTTT.

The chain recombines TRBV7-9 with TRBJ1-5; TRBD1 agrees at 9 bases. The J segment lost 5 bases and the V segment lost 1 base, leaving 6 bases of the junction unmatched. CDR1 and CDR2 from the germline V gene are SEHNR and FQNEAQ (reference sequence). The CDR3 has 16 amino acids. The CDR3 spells CASSLVTGGADQPQHF. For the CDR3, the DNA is TGTGCCAGCAGCTTAGTGACAGGGGGAGCGGATCAGCCCCAGCATTTT. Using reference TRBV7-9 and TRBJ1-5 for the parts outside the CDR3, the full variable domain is DTGVSQNPRHKITKRGQNVTFRCDPISEHNRLYWYRQTLGQGPEFLTYFQNEAQLEKSRLLSDRFSAERPKGSFSTLEIQRTEQGDSAMYLCASSLVTGGADQPQHFGDGTRLSIL.

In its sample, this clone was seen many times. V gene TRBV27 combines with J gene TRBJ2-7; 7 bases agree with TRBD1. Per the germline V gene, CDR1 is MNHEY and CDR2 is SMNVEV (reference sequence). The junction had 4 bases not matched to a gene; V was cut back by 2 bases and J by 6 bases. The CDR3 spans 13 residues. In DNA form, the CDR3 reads TGTGCCAGCAGTTTAGGGACAGTTGCCGAGCAGTACTTC. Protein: CASSLGTVAEQYF.

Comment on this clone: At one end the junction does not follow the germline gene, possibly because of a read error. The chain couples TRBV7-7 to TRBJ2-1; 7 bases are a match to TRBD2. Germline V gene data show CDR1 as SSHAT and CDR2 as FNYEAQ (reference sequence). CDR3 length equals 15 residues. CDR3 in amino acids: CASSLGLADKNEQFF. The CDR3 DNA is TGTGCTAGCAGCTTAGGGCTAGCGGATAAGAATGAGCAGTTCTTC.

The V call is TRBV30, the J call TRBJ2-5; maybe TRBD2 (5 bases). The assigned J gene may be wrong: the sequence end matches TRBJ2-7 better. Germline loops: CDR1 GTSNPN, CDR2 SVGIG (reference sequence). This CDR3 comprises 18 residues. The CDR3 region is CAWSFGLGRRISSYEQYF. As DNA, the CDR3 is TGTGCCTGGAGTTTCGGACTCGGACGGAGAATTAGCTCCTACGAGCAGTACTTC.

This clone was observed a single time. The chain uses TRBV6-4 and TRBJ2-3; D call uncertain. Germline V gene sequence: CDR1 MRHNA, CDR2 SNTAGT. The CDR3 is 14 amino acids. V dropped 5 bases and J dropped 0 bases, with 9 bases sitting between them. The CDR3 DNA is TGTGCCAGCAGTCTGACTGCTAGCACAGATACGCAGTATTTT. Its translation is CASSLTASTDTQYF.

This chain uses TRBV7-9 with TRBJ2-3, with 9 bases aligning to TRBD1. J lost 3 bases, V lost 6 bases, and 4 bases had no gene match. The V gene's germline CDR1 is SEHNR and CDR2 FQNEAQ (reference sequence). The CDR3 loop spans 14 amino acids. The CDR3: CASRPGQGTDTQYF. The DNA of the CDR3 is TGTGCCAGCAGACCTGGACAGGGGACAGATACGCAGTATTTT.

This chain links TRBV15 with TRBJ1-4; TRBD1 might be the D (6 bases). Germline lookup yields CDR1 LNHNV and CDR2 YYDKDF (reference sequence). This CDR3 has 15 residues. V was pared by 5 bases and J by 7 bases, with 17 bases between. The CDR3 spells CATSGRQAVGEKLFF. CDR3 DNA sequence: TGTGCCACCAGCGGCCGACAGGCCGTCGGTGAAAAACTGTTTTTT.

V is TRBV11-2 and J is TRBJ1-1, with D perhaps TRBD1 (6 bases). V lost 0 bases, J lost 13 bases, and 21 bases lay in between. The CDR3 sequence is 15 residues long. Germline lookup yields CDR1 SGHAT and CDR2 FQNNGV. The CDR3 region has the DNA TGTGCCAGCAGCTTAGACGGGACATCCGCCGCTGGGGATTTCTTT. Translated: CASSLDGTSAAGDFF.

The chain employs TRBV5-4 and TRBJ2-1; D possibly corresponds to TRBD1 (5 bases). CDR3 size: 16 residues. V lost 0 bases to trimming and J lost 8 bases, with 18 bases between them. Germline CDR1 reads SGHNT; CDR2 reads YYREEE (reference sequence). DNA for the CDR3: TGTGCCAGCAGCTTGGTGAGGATTGCAGGGTGGGATGAGCAGTTCTTC. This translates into CASSLVRIAGWDEQFF.

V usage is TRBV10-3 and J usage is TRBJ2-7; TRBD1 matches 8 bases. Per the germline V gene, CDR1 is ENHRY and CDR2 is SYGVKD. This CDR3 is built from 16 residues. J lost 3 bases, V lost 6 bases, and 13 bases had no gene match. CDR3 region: CAIRTEDRDTFYEQYF. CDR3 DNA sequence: TGTGCCATCAGGACCGAGGACAGGGACACCTTCTACGAGCAGTACTTC.

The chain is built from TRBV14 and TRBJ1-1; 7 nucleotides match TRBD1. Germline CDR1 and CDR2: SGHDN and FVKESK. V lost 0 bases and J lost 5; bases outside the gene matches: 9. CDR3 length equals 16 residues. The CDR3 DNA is TGTGCCAGCAGCCAAGAAGCCTTGACAGGGCGGACTGAAGCTTTCTTT. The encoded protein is CASSQEALTGRTEAFF. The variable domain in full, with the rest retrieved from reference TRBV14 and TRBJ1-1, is EAGVTQFPSHSVIEKGQTVTLRCDPISGHDNLYWYRRVMGKEIKFLLHFVKESKQDESGMPNNRFLAERTGGTYSTLKVQPAELEDSGVYFCASSQEALTGRTEAFFGQGTRLTVV.

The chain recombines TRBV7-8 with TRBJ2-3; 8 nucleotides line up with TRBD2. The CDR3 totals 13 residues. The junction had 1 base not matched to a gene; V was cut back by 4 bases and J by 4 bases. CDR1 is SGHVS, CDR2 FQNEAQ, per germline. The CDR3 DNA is TGTGCCAGCAGCTCACTAGCGGCAGATACGCAGTATTTT. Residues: CASSSLAADTQYF.

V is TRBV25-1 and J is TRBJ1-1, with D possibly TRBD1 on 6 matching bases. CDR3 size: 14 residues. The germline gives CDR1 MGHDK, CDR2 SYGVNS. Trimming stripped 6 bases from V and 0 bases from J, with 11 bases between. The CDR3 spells CASRTDRMNTEAFF. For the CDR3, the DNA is TGTGCCAGCAGAACCGACAGGATGAACACTGAAGCTTTCTTT.

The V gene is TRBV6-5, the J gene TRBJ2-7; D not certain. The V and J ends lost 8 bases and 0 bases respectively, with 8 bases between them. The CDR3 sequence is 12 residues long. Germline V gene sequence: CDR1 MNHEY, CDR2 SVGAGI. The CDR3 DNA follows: TGTGCCAGCCTGGGCAGCTCCTACGAGCAGTACTTC. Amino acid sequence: CASLGSSYEQYF.

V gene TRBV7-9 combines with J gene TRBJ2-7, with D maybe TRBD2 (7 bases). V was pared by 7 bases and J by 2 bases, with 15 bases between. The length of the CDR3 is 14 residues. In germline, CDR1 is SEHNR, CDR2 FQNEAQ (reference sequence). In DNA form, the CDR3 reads TGTGCCAGCACAGAGGGGAGGGGGGCCTACGAGCAGTACTTC. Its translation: CASTEGRGAYEQYF. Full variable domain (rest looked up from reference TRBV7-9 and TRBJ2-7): DTGVSQNPRHKITKRGQNVTFRCDPISEHNRLYWYRQTLGQGPEFLTYFQNEAQLEKSRLLSDRFSAERPKGSFSTLEIQRTEQGDSAMYLCASTEGRGAYEQYFGPGTRLTVT.